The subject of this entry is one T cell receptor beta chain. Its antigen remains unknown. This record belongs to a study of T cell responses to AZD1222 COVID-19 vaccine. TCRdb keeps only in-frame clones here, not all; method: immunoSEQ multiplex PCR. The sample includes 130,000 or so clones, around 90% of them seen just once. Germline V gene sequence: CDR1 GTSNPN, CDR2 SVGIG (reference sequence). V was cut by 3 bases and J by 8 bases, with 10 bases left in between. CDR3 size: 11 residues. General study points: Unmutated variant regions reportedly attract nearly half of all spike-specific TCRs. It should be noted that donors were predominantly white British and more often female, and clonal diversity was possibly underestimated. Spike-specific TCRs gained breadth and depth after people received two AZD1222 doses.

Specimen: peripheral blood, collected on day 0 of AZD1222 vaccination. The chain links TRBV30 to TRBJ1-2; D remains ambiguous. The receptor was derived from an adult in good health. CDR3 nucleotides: TGTGCCTGGAGCAAGGGTGGCGGCTACACCTTC. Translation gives CAWSKGGGYTF. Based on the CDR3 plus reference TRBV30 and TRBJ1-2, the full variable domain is SQTIHQWPATLVQPVGSPLSLECTVEGTSNPNLYWYRQAAGRGLQLLFYSVGIGQISSEVPQNLSASRPQDRQFILSSKKLLLSDSGFYLCAWSKGGGYTFGSGTRLTVV.